This T cell receptor beta chain came from a study of spatial heterogeneity in lung cancer. The time point denotes: sample taken at primary tumor resection. Unsorted whole RNA of tumor, nontumor lung or frozen PBMC was sequenced. TCRdb itself ran the 5' RACE reads through MiXCR, one entry per CDR3 protein. The sample yields approximately 52,000 distinct CDR3 sequences, over 4.5% seen once. This clonotype was picked up many times. The input for sequencing was PBMCs, taken at surgery. The TCR was taken from a male donor with early-stage non-small cell lung cancer.

The CDR3 DNA sequence: TGTGCCAGCAGCACCCAAGGGGCCTCGGGTTCACCCCTCCACTTT. This codes for CASSTQGASGSPLHF. This chain links TRBV9 with TRBJ1-6; possible D gene TRBD1, 5 bases. Germline V gives CDR1 SGDLS, CDR2 YYNGEE. V lost 4 bases to trimming and J lost 9 bases, with 17 bases between them. The CDR3 runs 15 residues.